A selection of T cell receptor beta chains follows, all from one sample in a study of control samples from healthy donors and cancer patients. Here immunoSEQ multiplex PCR was the method, and the copy in TCRdb shows in-frame clones only, minus some. Seen here are 200,000 to 250,000 clones, just under 95% observed once, and the top ten hold approximately 1.5%. Sequenced sample: blood. The source is a man aged 50-59 years in good health. Each CDR3 is given with its conserved first and last residue. Each record gives: clone size, V gene, D gene, J gene, CDR3 protein, CDR3 DNA. D genes are given only for firm matches. Only part of the rows carry a size: once, few, many, or a class if the clone is expanded.

abundance: .; v_gene: TRBV6-5; d_gene: .; j_gene: TRBJ1-4; CDR3aa: CATTTGGGNEKLFF; CDR3nt: TGTGCCACCACTACTGGGGGGGGGAATGAAAAACTGTTTTTT
abundance: .; v_gene: TRBV19; d_gene: TRBD1; j_gene: TRBJ1-3; CDR3aa: CASNRDSGNTIYF; CDR3nt: TGTGCCAGTAACCGGGACAGTGGAAACACCATATATTTT
abundance: .; v_gene: TRBV4-1; d_gene: .; j_gene: TRBJ1-1; CDR3aa: CASSQDVTLVGSEAFF; CDR3nt: TGCGCCAGCAGCCAAGATGTGACCCTCGTCGGCTCTGAAGCTTTCTTT
abundance: once; v_gene: TRBV27; d_gene: .; j_gene: TRBJ1-1; CDR3aa: CASSRLAVAGDTEAFF; CDR3nt: TGTGCCAGCAGTCGGTTGGCAGTCGCGGGGGACACTGAAGCTTTCTTT
abundance: once; v_gene: TRBV2; d_gene: .; j_gene: TRBJ2-7; CDR3aa: CASSVVGDEQYF; CDR3nt: TGTGCCAGCAGTGTAGTAGGGGACGAGCAGTACTTC
abundance: .; v_gene: TRBV7-2; d_gene: .; j_gene: TRBJ1-3; CDR3aa: CASSLSGQPGNTIYF; CDR3nt: TGTGCCAGCAGCTTATCTGGACAGCCGGGAAACACCATATATTTT
abundance: .; v_gene: TRBV7-3; d_gene: TRBD2; j_gene: TRBJ2-7; CDR3aa: CASSLELAAYEQYF; CDR3nt: TGTGCCAGCAGCTTAGAACTAGCGGCCTACGAGCAGTACTTC
abundance: .; v_gene: TRBV10-3; d_gene: TRBD2; j_gene: TRBJ2-2; CDR3aa: CAIRLGTSGGAYTGELFF; CDR3nt: TGTGCCATCAGGCTCGGGACTAGCGGGGGCGCGTACACCGGGGAGCTGTTTTTT
abundance: .; v_gene: TRBV5-4; d_gene: TRBD2; j_gene: TRBJ2-7; CDR3aa: CASSYGTSGDYEQYF; CDR3nt: TGTGCCAGCAGCTACGGGACTAGCGGGGACTACGAGCAGTACTTC
abundance: .; v_gene: TRBV6-5; d_gene: .; j_gene: TRBJ1-5; CDR3aa: CASRAGGADNQPQHF; CDR3nt: TGTGCCAGCCGGGCGGGGGGCGCAGACAATCAGCCCCAGCATTTT
abundance: few; v_gene: TRBV7-2; d_gene: TRBD1; j_gene: TRBJ2-7; CDR3aa: CASSPDRGTYEQYF; CDR3nt: TGTGCCAGCAGCCCTGACAGGGGAACCTACGAGCAGTACTTC
abundance: .; v_gene: TRBV6-5; d_gene: .; j_gene: TRBJ1-6; CDR3aa: CASTPADSPLHF; CDR3nt: TGTGCCAGCACTCCTGCCGATTCACCCCTCCACTTT
abundance: .; v_gene: TRBV19; d_gene: .; j_gene: TRBJ2-1; CDR3aa: CASGGGGYNEQFF; CDR3nt: TGTGCCAGTGGGGGCGGGGGCTACAATGAGCAGTTCTTC
abundance: .; v_gene: TRBV18; d_gene: .; j_gene: TRBJ1-1; CDR3aa: CASSLPGGTDTEAFF; CDR3nt: TGTGCCAGCTCACTACCGGGGGGGACGGACACTGAAGCTTTCTTT
abundance: .; v_gene: TRBV15; d_gene: TRBD1; j_gene: TRBJ1-4; CDR3aa: CATSRDGGQSYEKLFF; CDR3nt: TGTGCCACCAGCAGAGATGGGGGACAGAGTTATGAAAAACTGTTTTTT
abundance: .; v_gene: TRBV3-1/TRBV3-2; d_gene: TRBD1; j_gene: TRBJ1-5; CDR3aa: CASSQGAGTGGYYSNQPQHF; CDR3nt: TGTGCCAGCAGCCAAGGGGCCGGGACAGGGGGCTACTATAGCAATCAGCCCCAGCATTTT
abundance: .; v_gene: TRBV4-1; d_gene: .; j_gene: TRBJ1-1; CDR3aa: CASSIEPVRTEAFF; CDR3nt: TGCGCCAGCAGCATTGAACCCGTTAGAACTGAAGCTTTCTTT
abundance: .; v_gene: TRBV2; d_gene: .; j_gene: TRBJ2-3; CDR3aa: CASSYTDTQYF; CDR3nt: TGTGCCAGCAGTTATACAGATACGCAGTATTTT
abundance: .; v_gene: TRBV6-5; d_gene: .; j_gene: TRBJ2-3; CDR3aa: CASKLGGKGTDTQYF; CDR3nt: TGTGCCAGCAAGCTAGGGGGGAAGGGCACAGATACGCAGTATTTT
abundance: .; v_gene: TRBV7-2; d_gene: .; j_gene: TRBJ2-1; CDR3aa: CASTRGGAYNEQFF; CDR3nt: TGTGCCTCGACAAGGGGCGGGGCCTACAATGAGCAGTTCTTC
abundance: .; v_gene: TRBV5-1; d_gene: TRBD2; j_gene: TRBJ2-5; CDR3aa: CASSLAGGETQYF; CDR3nt: TGCGCCAGCAGCTTGGCCGGGGGGGAGACCCAGTACTTC
abundance: .; v_gene: TRBV3-1/TRBV3-2; d_gene: TRBD2; j_gene: TRBJ2-5; CDR3aa: CASSFRLAGGKTQYF; CDR3nt: TGTGCCAGCAGTTTCCGACTAGCGGGGGGCAAGACCCAGTACTTC
abundance: .; v_gene: TRBV6-5; d_gene: TRBD1; j_gene: TRBJ1-3; CDR3aa: CASSSTPTGSGNTIYF; CDR3nt: TGTGCCAGCAGTTCAACCCCGACAGGGTCTGGAAACACCATATATTTT
abundance: .; v_gene: TRBV5-1; d_gene: .; j_gene: TRBJ2-1; CDR3aa: CASSLDRNNEQFF; CDR3nt: TGCGCCAGCAGCTTGGACCGGAACAATGAGCAGTTCTTC
abundance: .; v_gene: TRBV2; d_gene: .; j_gene: TRBJ1-5; CDR3aa: CASSPREGPQHF; CDR3nt: TGTGCCAGCAGTCCGCGGGAAGGGCCCCAGCATTTT
abundance: .; v_gene: TRBV29-1; d_gene: .; j_gene: TRBJ1-1; CDR3aa: CSVEEGGGGTEAFF; CDR3nt: TGCAGCGTTGAGGAGGGGGGAGGGGGTACTGAAGCTTTCTTT
abundance: .; v_gene: TRBV3-1/TRBV3-2; d_gene: .; j_gene: TRBJ2-2; CDR3aa: CASGGAPGELFF; CDR3nt: TGTGCCAGCGGGGGGGCCCCCGGGGAGCTGTTTTTT
abundance: few; v_gene: TRBV15; d_gene: .; j_gene: TRBJ1-2; CDR3aa: CATSRDVPGRSDGYTF; CDR3nt: TGTGCCACCAGCAGAGACGTCCCCGGGCGCTCCGATGGCTACACCTTC
abundance: .; v_gene: TRBV5-1; d_gene: .; j_gene: TRBJ1-3; CDR3aa: CASSLGGSFSGNTIYF; CDR3nt: TGCGCCAGCAGCTTGGGAGGGTCCTTCTCTGGAAACACCATATATTTT
abundance: .; v_gene: TRBV6-5; d_gene: .; j_gene: TRBJ2-7; CDR3aa: CASSYSTAGSYEQYF; CDR3nt: TGTGCCAGCAGTTACTCGACAGCTGGGTCCTACGAGCAGTACTTC
abundance: .; v_gene: TRBV30; d_gene: .; j_gene: TRBJ1-6; CDR3aa: CAWTGGLNSPLHF; CDR3nt: TGTGCCTGGACGGGGGGGCTTAATTCACCCCTCCACTTT
abundance: few; v_gene: TRBV5-4; d_gene: TRBD1; j_gene: TRBJ2-1; CDR3aa: CASSGGRGPNEQFF; CDR3nt: TGTGCCAGCAGCGGGGGCAGGGGGCCCAATGAGCAGTTCTTC
abundance: .; v_gene: TRBV5-1; d_gene: TRBD2; j_gene: TRBJ2-1; CDR3aa: CASSLEGGGYNEQFF; CDR3nt: TGCGCCAGCAGCTTGGAGGGCGGGGGGTACAATGAGCAGTTCTTC